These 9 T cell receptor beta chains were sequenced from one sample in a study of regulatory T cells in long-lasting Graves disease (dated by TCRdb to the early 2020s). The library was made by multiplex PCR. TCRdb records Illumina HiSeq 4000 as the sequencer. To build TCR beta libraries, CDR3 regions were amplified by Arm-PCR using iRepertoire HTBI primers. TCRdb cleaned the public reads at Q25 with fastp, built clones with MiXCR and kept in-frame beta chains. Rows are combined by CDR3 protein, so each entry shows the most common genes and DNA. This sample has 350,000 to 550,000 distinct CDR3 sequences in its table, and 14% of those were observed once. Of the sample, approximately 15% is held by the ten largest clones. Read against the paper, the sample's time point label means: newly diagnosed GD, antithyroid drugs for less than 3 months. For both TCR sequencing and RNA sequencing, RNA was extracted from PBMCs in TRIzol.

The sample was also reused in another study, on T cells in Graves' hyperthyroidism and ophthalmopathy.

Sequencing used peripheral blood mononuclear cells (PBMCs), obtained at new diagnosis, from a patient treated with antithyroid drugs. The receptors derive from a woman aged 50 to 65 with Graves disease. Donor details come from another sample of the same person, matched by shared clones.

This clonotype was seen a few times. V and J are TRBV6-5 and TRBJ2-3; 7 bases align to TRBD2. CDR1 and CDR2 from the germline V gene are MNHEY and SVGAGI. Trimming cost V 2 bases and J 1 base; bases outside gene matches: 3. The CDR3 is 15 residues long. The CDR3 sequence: CASSYPLAGTDTQYF. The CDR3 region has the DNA TGTGCCAGCAGTTACCCCCTAGCGGGCACAGATACGCAGTATTTT.

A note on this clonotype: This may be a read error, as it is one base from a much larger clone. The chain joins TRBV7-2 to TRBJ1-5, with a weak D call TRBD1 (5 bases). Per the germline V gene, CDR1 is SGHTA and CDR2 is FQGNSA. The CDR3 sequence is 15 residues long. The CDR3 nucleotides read TGTGCCAGCAGCTTAGTCTCAGGGATCGGGCAGCCCCTGCATTTT. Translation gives CASSLVSGIGQPLHF. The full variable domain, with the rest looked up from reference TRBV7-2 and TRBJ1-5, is GAGVSQSPSNKVTEKGKDVELRCDPISGHTALYWYRQSLGQGLEFLIYFQGNSAPDKSGLPSDRFSAERTGGSVSTLTIQRTQQEDSAVYLCASSLVSGIGQPLHFGDGTRLSIL.

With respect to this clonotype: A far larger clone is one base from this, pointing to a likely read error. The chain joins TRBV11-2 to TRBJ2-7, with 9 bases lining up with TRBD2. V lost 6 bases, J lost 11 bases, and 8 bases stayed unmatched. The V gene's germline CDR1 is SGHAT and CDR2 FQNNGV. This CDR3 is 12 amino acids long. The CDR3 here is CASSPSSGEKYV. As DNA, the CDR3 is TGTGCCAGCAGTCCTTCTAGCGGGGAAAAGTACGTC.

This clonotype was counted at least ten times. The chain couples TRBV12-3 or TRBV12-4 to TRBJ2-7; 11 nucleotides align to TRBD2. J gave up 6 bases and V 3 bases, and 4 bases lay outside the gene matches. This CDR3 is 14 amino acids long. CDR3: CASSFGLAGVEQYF. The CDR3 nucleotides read TGTGCCAGCAGTTTCGGACTAGCGGGTGTCGAGCAGTACTTC.

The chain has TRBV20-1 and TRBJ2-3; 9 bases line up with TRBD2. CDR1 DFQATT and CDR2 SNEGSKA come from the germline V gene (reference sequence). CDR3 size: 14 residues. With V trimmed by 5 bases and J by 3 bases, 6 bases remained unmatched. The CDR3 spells CSAAIAGVTDTQYF. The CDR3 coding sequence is TGCAGTGCTGCTATAGCGGGAGTGACAGATACGCAGTATTTT.

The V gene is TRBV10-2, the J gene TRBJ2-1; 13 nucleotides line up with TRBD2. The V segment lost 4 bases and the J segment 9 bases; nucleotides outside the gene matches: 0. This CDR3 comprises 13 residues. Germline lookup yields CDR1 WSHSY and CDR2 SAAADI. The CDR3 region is CASSGLAGGEQFF. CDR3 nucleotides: TGCGCCAGCAGTGGACTAGCGGGAGGTGAGCAGTTCTTC.

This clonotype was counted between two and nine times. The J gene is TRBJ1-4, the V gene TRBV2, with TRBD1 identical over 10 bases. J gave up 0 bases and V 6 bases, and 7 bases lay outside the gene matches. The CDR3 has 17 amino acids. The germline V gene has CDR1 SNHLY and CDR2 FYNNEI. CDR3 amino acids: CASRGQGLITTNEKLFF. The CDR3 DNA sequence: TGTGCCAGCAGGGGACAGGGGCTAATAACAACTAATGAAAAACTGTTTTTT.

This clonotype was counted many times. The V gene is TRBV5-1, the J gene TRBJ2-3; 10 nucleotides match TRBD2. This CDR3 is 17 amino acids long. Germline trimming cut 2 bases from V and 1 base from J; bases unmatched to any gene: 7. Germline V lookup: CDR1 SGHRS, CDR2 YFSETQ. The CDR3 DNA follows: TGCGCCAGCAGCTTTGCTCAACTAGCGGGGCGCACAGATACGCAGTATTTT. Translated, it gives CASSFAQLAGRTDTQYF.

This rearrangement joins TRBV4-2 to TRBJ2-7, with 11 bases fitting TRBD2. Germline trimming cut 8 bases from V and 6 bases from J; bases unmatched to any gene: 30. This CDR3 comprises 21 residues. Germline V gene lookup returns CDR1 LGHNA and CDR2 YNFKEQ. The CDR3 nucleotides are TGTGCCAGCGGCTTCAGCAGCCCGTCTGCAATAGCGGGAGGGCCGATTCCCGAGCAGTACTTC. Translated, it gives CASGFSSPSAIAGGPIPEQYF.